Below, one TCR beta chain is given with its context. The CDR3 sequence is 13 residues long. Trimming removed 3 bases at V and 2 bases at J, with 7 bases between. Germline values: CDR1 SNHLY, CDR2 FYNNEI. This sample was included in a study of blood T cell repertoires in COVID-19. Study-level information: Sites in the United States, Italy and Spain provided acute and convalescent COVID-19 samples.

The authors' processing: Estimation of nucleated cell counts relied on the amplification of reference gene primers. Only in-frame clones appear in the TCRdb table, and some are missing; sequencing was by immunoSEQ multiplex PCR. V and J calls and clone size are copied from that table; D and trimming were computed from the DNA. The sample lists over 60,000 clones; approximately 90% were seen once. Sequencing was done on a sample of peripheral blood. The source of this sequence is a woman over 75 with active COVID-19. V and J are TRBV2 and TRBJ2-5; no firm D call. Written as DNA, the CDR3 is TGTGCCAGCAGTGAGGCCCTTCAAGAGACCCAGTACTTC. Its translation: CASSEALQETQYF.